This is a list of T cell receptor beta chains from one sample in a study of spatial heterogeneity in lung cancer. TCRdb re-analysed the 5' RACE reads in MiXCR, keeping a single row per CDR3 protein. The table records 110,000 or so distinct CDR3 sequences, 9.5% to 14% of them present only once. Sequenced here: PBMCs, sampled at follow-up. Every receptor here comes from a female donor with early-stage non-small cell lung cancer. Each CDR3 is given with its conserved first and last residue. The D gene is left open where the match is weak. Size is stated for part of the rows, as once, few or many counts, or as a class when the clone is expanded.

V	size	D	J	CDR3	DNA
TRBV7-2	few	-	TRBJ2-5	CASSQQGGETQYF	TGTGCCAGCAGCCAACAGGGAGGAGAGACCCAGTACTTC
TRBV24-1	-	TRBD1	TRBJ2-1	CATSDSTGTGRYNEQFF	TGTGCCACCAGTGACTCTACCGGGACAGGGCGATACAATGAGCAGTTCTTC
TRBV7-9	few	-	TRBJ2-5	CASSTRGSYQETQYF	TGTGCCAGCAGCACCAGGGGCAGCTACCAAGAGACCCAGTACTTC
TRBV12-3/TRBV12-4	few	-	TRBJ2-4	CASSRAGSVNIQYF	TGTGCCAGCAGTAGAGCCGGGTCCGTAAACATTCAGTACTTC
TRBV5-1	few	TRBD2	TRBJ2-1	CASSLDSGRYNEQFF	TGCGCCAGCAGCTTGGATAGCGGGAGATACAATGAGCAGTTCTTC
TRBV13	-	TRBD1	TRBJ1-1	CASSPGQVDTEAFF	TGTGCCAGCAGCCCGGGACAGGTGGACACTGAAGCTTTCTTT
TRBV7-2	many	-	TRBJ1-2	CASRPTSDNYGYTF	TGTGCCAGCAGACCCACTTCTGATAACTATGGCTACACCTTC
TRBV6-6	few	TRBD2	TRBJ2-7	CASRPAGLSYEQYF	TGTGCCAGCAGGCCAGCGGGACTCTCCTACGAGCAGTACTTC
TRBV20-1	few	-	TRBJ1-5	CSARKDQSNQPQHF	TGCAGTGCCAGAAAGGACCAGAGCAATCAGCCCCAGCATTTT
TRBV7-9	-	-	TRBJ1-1	CASSFDRRNTEAFF	TGTGCCAGCAGCTTCGACAGGCGGAACACTGAAGCTTTCTTT
TRBV7-9	few	TRBD1	TRBJ1-6	CASSGDRGNSPLHF	TGTGCCAGCAGCGGGGACAGGGGAAATTCACCCCTCCACTTT
TRBV3-1	many	-	TRBJ2-3	CASSPSPPGQAPDTQYF	TGTGCCAGCAGCCCAAGTCCGCCAGGGCAGGCGCCAGATACGCAGTATTTT
TRBV20-1	many	TRBD2	TRBJ2-3	CSARSGTNSNTQYF	TGCAGTGCTAGATCCGGGACTAACTCGAATACGCAGTATTTT
TRBV29-1	many	-	TRBJ2-1	CSVERQMGSEQFF	TGCAGCGTTGAGCGCCAGATGGGATCTGAGCAGTTCTTC
TRBV11-1	-	TRBD1	TRBJ1-1	CASSSQGGAVTEAFF	TGTGCCAGCAGCTCACAAGGGGGCGCGGTGACTGAAGCTTTCTTT
TRBV6-5	-	-	TRBJ2-4	CASSYSTLGRQNIQYF	TGTGCCAGCAGTTACAGCACCCTGGGGCGGCAAAACATTCAGTACTTC
TRBV6-6	many	-	TRBJ2-5	CASSRNRGPIDQYF	TGTGCCAGCAGCCGAAACCGGGGGCCCATTGACCAGTACTTC